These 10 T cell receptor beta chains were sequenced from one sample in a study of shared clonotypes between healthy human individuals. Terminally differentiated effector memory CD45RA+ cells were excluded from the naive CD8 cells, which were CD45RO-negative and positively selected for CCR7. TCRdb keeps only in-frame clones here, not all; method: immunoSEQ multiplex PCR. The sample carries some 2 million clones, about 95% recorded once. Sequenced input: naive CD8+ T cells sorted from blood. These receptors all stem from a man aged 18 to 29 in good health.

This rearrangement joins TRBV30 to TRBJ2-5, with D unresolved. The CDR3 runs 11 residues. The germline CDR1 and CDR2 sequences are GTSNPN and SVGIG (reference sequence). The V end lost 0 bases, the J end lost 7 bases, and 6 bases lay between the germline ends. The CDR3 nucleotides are TGTGCCTGGAGTGTCGAAGGGACCCAGTACTTC. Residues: CAWSVEGTQYF.

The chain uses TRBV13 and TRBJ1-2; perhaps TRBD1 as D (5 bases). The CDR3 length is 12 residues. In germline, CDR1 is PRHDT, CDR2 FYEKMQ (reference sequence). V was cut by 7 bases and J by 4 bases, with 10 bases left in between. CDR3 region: CASTTGGYGYTF. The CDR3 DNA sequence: TGTGCCAGCACAACCGGGGGCTATGGCTACACCTTC.

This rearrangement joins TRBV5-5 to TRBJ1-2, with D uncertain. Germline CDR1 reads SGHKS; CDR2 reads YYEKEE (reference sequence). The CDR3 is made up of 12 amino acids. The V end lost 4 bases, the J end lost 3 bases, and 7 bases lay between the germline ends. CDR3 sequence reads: CASSPGDYGYTF. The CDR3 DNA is TGTGCCAGCAGCCCCGGGGACTATGGCTACACCTTC.

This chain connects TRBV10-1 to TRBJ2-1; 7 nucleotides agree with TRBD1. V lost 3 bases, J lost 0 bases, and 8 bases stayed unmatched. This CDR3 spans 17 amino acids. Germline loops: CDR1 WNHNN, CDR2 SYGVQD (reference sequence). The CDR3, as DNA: TGCGCCAGCAGTGATGGGACAGTGTTGAGCTCCTACAATGAGCAGTTCTTC. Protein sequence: CASSDGTVLSSYNEQFF.

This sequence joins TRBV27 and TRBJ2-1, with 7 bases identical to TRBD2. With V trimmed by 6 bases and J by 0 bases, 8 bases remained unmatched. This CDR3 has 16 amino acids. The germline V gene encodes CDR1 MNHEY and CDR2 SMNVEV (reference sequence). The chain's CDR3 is CASSPSAGSSYNEQFF. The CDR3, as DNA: TGTGCCAGCAGCCCATCAGCGGGGAGCTCCTACAATGAGCAGTTCTTC.

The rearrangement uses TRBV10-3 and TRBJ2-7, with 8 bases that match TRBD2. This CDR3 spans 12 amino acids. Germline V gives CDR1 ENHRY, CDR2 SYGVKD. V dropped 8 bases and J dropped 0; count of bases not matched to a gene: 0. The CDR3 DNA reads TGTGCCATCGGGACTAGCTCCTACGAGCAGTACTTC. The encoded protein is CAIGTSSYEQYF.

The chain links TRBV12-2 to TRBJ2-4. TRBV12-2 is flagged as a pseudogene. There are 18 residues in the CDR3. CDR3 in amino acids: CASRFRSPGRRVKNIQYF. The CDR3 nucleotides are TGTGCAAGTCGCTTTCGCAGTCCAGGCAGGAGAGTCAAAAACATTCAGTACTTC.

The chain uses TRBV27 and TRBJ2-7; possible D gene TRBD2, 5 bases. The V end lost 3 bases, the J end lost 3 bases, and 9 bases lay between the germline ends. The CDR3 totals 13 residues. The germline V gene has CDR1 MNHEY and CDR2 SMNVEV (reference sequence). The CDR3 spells CASSLGVVYEQYF. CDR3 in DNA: TGTGCCAGCAGTTTGGGAGTGGTCTACGAGCAGTACTTC.

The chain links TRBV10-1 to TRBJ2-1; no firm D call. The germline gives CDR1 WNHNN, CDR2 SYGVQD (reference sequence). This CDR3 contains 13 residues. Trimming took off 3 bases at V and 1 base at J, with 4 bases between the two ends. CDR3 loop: CASSEGSYNEQFF. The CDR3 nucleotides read TGCGCCAGCAGTGAAGGGTCCTACAATGAGCAGTTCTTC.

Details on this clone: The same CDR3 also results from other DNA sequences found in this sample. CDR3 loop: CASSPGQEFIYEQYF. CDR3 coding DNA: TGTGCCAGCAGTCCCGGACAGGAATTTATCTACGAGCAGTACTTC. The V gene is TRBV28, the J gene TRBJ2-7; TRBD1 agrees at 7 bases. This CDR3 is 15 amino acids long. Per the germline V gene, CDR1 is MDHEN and CDR2 is SYDVKM. V shed 5 bases, J shed 3 bases, and the junction held 10 bases outside the gene matches.